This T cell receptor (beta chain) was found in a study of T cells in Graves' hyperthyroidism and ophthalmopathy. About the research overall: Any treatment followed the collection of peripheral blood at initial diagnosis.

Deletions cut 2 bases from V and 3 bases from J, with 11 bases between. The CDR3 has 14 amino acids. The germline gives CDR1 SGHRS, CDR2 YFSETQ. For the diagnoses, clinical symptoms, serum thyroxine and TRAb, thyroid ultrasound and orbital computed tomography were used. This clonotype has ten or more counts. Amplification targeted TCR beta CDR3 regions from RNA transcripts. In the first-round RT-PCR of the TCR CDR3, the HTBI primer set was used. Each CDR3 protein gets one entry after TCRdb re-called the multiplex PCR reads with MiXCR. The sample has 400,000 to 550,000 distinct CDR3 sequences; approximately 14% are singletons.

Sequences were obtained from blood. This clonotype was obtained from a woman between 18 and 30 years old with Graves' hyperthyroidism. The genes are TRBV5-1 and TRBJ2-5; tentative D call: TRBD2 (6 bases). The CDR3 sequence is CASSFGWEEETQYF. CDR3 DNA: TGCGCCAGCAGCTTTGGGTGGGAGGAAGAGACCCAGTACTTC.